This section outlines one T cell receptor beta chain sequence together with its context. This sample is drawn from a study of blood T cell repertoires in COVID-19. For the study at large: COVID-19 samples, acute and convalescent, were from the United States, Italy and Spain. PBMCs, B-cell-depleted T cells, or T cells provided the cDNA or gDNA that made up the material.

In the original workflow: By means of reference gene primer amplification, nucleated cell counts were estimated. Here immunoSEQ multiplex PCR was the method, and the copy in TCRdb shows in-frame clones only, minus some. V and J calls and clone size are copied from that table; D and trimming were computed from the DNA. This sample carries over 60,000 clones, 65% to 90% of them seen once, and the ten largest clones take roughly 1.2%. The V gene's germline CDR1 is MGHDK and CDR2 SYGVNS. This CDR3 spans 15 amino acids. V shed 2 bases and J shed 6 bases, with 16 bases lying between them. Material for sequencing was peripheral blood. This clonotype was sampled from a man aged 35-49 years with acute or convalescent COVID-19. The rearrangement joins TRBV25-1 to TRBJ1-1, with D hard to call. This CDR3 reads CASSERSVRTSEAFF. CDR3 bases: TGTGCCAGCAGTGAACGGTCGGTCCGGACTTCTGAAGCTTTCTTT.